This T cell receptor beta chain was obtained from a study of cytomegalovirus exposure and HLA in healthy donors (dated by TCRdb to about 2017). Study-level background: An earlier analysis of approximately 640 of the donors reported about 250 Gb of sequence data and some 100 million unique TCR beta sequences from some 180 million T cells. Roughly 300 gigabases of sequencing data and roughly 80 million unique TCR sequences made up an early release that covered some 640 HLA-typed donors. Of the approximately 400 genotyped donors, about 80% fell in the genetic ancestry cluster associated with self-reported Caucasian donors. The aim of the study was to test whether cataloging public T cell receptors could identify signatures of past pathogen exposure. The study profiled the T cell repertoires of under 850 subjects by immunosequencing and related them to cytomegalovirus serostatus. A separate validation cohort of over a hundred different subjects was used in addition to the roughly 620-subject first cohort. High-throughput TCR immunosequencing, statistical association of individual TCRs with disease status, and machine learning were combined to predict cytomegalovirus infection status. A later analysis re-examined previously published TCR beta repertoires from about 670 donors and added high-resolution HLA genotyping to investigate patterns of TCR occurrence. Rather than using new phenotypic data, the later analysis identified candidate immune exposures from TCR beta sequences and from how often those sequences occurred across donors. An earlier analysis of approximately 580 of the donors used high-throughput TCR beta sequencing to judge whether each TCR beta V gene segment behaved as functional or pseudogenic. Donor age, sex, ethnicity and CMV serostatus were compiled alongside the repertoire data. A later genetic analysis used genome-wide SNP genotypes for about 65% of the roughly 670 donors, treating that subset as a discovery cohort. All discovery cohort repertoires had been generated using a single sequencing platform. HLA typing included class I and class II loci at four-digit resolution. The number of typed donors differed by locus: about 620-640 for A, B, C, DRB1 and DQB1; 500 to 550 for DQA1; 606 for DPA1; and roughly 470 for DPB1. Because of strong linkage in the cohort, a few DR-DQ haplotypes were treated as single units for association and clustering. Across 300 to 500 genotyped donors of the cohort, an average of roughly 200,000 unique TCR beta nucleotide sequences per donor were sequenced, and approximately 19% of those sequences were non-productive. Results and caveats for the whole study, not just this receptor: A later genetic analysis reported fewer N-insertions in productive TCRs among donors in an Asian-associated ancestry cluster than the roughly 650-donor mean. A further reported finding was that TCR beta sequences accurately predicted the HLA-A and HLA-B alleles for most subjects in the first cohort. In vitro tests confirmed that a few of the cytomegalovirus-associated TCR beta chains recognize cytomegalovirus antigens. The presence/absence analyses assumed that sequencing depth was roughly uniform across donors, and that assumption may not be true. The sequencing pipeline was judged likely to have produced a cluster of highly shared sequence variants as a technical artifact. In a later analysis, several top co-occurrence clusters were reported to appear linked to parvovirus B19, influenza, CMV and Epstein-Barr virus. Compared with equally common non-associated chains, HLA-associated TCR beta chains in a later analysis were more clonally expanded and had lower generation probabilities. CMV serostatus was the only immune exposure information available for the cohort. Because some donors lacked HLA typing at each locus, the association tests relied only on the typed subset. Most TCR sequences were observed very rarely across donors, whereas some public TCRs were present in many individuals. A later analysis found that TCR association rates varied across HLA loci, with DRB1 alleles showing the most associated TCRs and HLA-C alleles the fewest. In an earlier analysis of around 500 of the donors, most TCR beta V segments appeared in productive rearrangements about 90% or about 30% of the time, broadly matching IMGT annotations. Because the 87-base-pair reads could not distinguish some IMGT-functional V segments, including TRBV6-2 and TRBV6-3, those segments were excluded. The cohort was sequenced for TCR beta chains only, and without alpha or paired-chain data the features that could be detected were limited. When HLA alleles, especially DR and DQ, strongly co-occurred, attributing TCR associations to individual alleles was difficult. The study listed 164 TCR beta chains as associated with cytomegalovirus. In a later genetic analysis, a missense DCLRE1C variant was associated with V-gene and J-gene trimming of TCR beta chains, and the association was replicated in an independent cohort. In both the original and validation cohorts, the classifier was reported to diagnose cytomegalovirus status with high specificity and sensitivity. It was suggested by the authors that the approach could potentially be generalized to other disease states and immunological phenotypes. At a false discovery rate of 0.05, a later analysis linked around 17,000 TCR beta sequences to specific HLA alleles. Because counts were too low, about 15 rarely observed V segments, including chromosome 9 orphons, were left out of the earlier analysis of 500 to 750 of the donors. Correlated functional status among segregating V segments might reflect linkage disequilibrium, but an unknown experimental factor could not be ruled out. In a later analysis, most CMV-associated TCR beta chains were found to appear HLA-restricted, with HLA associations seemingly driven largely by CMV exposure.

A remark on this clone: Its antigen is still unknown. Base qualities are not recorded, but no much larger clone differs from it by a single base.

In total, more than 500 healthy bone marrow donors made up the cohort. At the time of sampling, every cohort member was nominally healthy, though immune exposures that went unrecorded were likely present. The donor tested CMV seronegative, placing the donor among the 352 seronegative members of the cohort. Each donor provided a peripheral blood sample, and peripheral blood mononuclear cells were used for TCR beta sequencing. Genomic DNA extraction from the blood cell samples was performed with the Qiagen DNeasy Blood Extraction Kit. The method behind the library was the immunoSEQ multiplex PCR assay. For the multiplex PCR, a mixture combining 60 forward primers for TCR Vbeta segments and 13 reverse primers for TCR Jbeta segments was used. The CDR3 region of rearranged TCR beta genes was amplified from genomic DNA by a multiplex PCR assay. The Illumina HiSeq System was used to sequence the amplified TCR beta libraries as 87-base-pair reads. From the authors' description of their analysis: Across the 500 to 750 repertoires, a later analysis counted some 81 million unique TCR beta chains, around 10 million of which were shared by at least two donors. Raw reads were error-corrected and collapsed into unique sequences by a nearest-neighbor algorithm in which closely related sequences were merged to remove PCR and sequencing errors. V, D and J gene segments were assigned by aligning CDR3 sequences to IMGT reference sequences. For a sequence to be retained, at least a six-nucleotide match to both a V gene segment and a J gene segment was required. Rearrangements were called productive when the CDR3 lacked stop codons and stayed in frame with V and J; all others were non-productive. Following IMGT convention, CDR3 was defined as the stretch from the second conserved V-encoded cysteine to the conserved J-encoded phenylalanine. Sequences without an unambiguous match to a single V gene segment were excluded from the earlier analysis of 450 to 750 of the donors. In an earlier analysis of approximately 610 of the donors, V segments were called functional above 56.7% productive rearrangements and were called segregating when the between-donor standard deviation exceeded 5%. To diagnose cytomegalovirus status from the catalog of TCR beta chain sequences, a statistical classification framework was built. In a later analysis, TCR nucleotide sequences were compared against IMGT/GENE-DB human TR gene sequences so that V and J genes could be assigned. The TCRdist pipeline was used in a later analysis to assign CDR3 sequences and most-parsimonious VDJ recombination scenarios. In a later analysis, every TCR beta chain was defined by the combination of its CDR3 amino acid sequence and its V-gene family, and reads without a unique V-gene family were dropped. In a later analysis, approximately 590 highly shared, low-generation-probability nucleotide sequences were removed to address suspected cross-contamination and a sequencing artifact. In a later analysis, a clonal expansion index was calculated for each public chain from normalized within-repertoire ranks of inferred template counts. A later analysis computed generation probabilities with a VDJ recombination model fitted to out-of-frame rearrangements, and checked the results against IGoR. In a later analysis, TCR-TCR, TCR-HLA and TCR-CMV co-occurrence was scored with hypergeometric tests, and a repertoire-size bias correction was applied to TCR pairs. To estimate false discovery rates, a later analysis permuted the HLA or CMV assignments 20 times. In a later analysis, co-occurring TCRs were grouped using DBSCAN, with TCRdist sequence similarity added in when clustering inside HLA-allele-positive subsets. Repertoires with fewer than 30,000 or more than 120,000 public chains, plus five repertoires with anomalous nucleotide sharing, were excluded from co-occurrence clustering. This is the immuneACCESS table as TCRdb keeps it, with only in-frame sequences that have V and J called. A part of the clones is gone; compared with another copy, unresolved V genes explain less than half, and the rest is unexplained. For V, J and clone size, that table is used; D and trimming come from the DNA. This sample has around 86,000 clones in its table, and around 8% of those were observed once. The ten largest clones represent approximately 2.5% of the sample.

The germline V gene supplies CDR1 ENHRY and CDR2 SYGVKD. Reading from cysteine to phenylalanine, the CDR3 counts 14 amino acids. This entry keeps only the CDR3 DNA: 42 bases, framed from base 1. V loses 3 bases of germline sequence and J loses 0 bases, and the interval between the two ends is 3 bases. The clonotype originates from a man aged 45-60 years in good health and CMV-seronegative. Rearrangement joined TRBV10-3 to TRBJ2-6, with no confidently assigned D gene. Material for sequencing was PBMCs. CDR3 loop: CAISDNSGANVLTF. The sequenced DNA: TGTGCCATCAGTGACAACTCTGGGGCCAACGTCCTGACTTTC.